This T cell receptor beta chain was sequenced for a study of T cells in Graves' hyperthyroidism and ophthalmopathy. Turning to the study itself: Prior to any treatment, at the point of initial diagnosis, peripheral blood was collected. Study-wide results and caveats: Ophthalmopathy cases were set apart from stable hyperthyroidism by a 13 V-J model.

Orbital computed tomography, thyroid ultrasound, serum thyroxine and TRAb, and clinical symptoms together informed the diagnoses. This clonotype showed up many times. The antigen remains unidentified. With V trimmed by 3 bases and J by 1 base, 11 bases remained unmatched. The CDR3 runs to 17 residues. The germline V gene encodes CDR1 SEHNR and CDR2 FQNEAQ (reference sequence). It was RNA transcripts that yielded the amplified TCR beta CDR3 regions. First-round RT-PCR targeting the TCR CDR3 was performed with the HTBI primer set. TCRdb passed the multiplex PCR reads through MiXCR, listing each CDR3 protein once. This table has about 360,000 distinct CDR3 sequences, less than 15% appearing once.

The J gene is TRBJ2-5, the V gene TRBV7-9; 7 bases map to TRBD1. This TCR derives from a woman younger than 35 with Graves' hyperthyroidism. The material sequenced was blood. CDR3 sequence reads: CASSLWNSQGLQETQYF. Here the CDR3 DNA reads TGTGCCAGCAGCTTGTGGAATTCACAGGGGCTCCAAGAGACCCAGTACTTC.